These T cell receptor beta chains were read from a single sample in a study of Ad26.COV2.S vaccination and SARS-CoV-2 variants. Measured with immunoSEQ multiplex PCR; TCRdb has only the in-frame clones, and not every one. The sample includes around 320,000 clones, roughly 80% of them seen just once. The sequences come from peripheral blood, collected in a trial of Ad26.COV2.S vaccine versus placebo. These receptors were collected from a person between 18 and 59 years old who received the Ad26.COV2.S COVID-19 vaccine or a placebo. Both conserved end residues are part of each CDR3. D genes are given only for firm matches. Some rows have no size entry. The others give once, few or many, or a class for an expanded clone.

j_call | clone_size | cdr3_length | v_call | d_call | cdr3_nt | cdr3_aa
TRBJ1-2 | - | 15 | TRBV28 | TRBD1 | TGTGCCAGCAGTTTATTATACAGGGGGCTAGTTGGCTACACCTTC | CASSLLYRGLVGYTF
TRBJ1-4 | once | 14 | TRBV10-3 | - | TGTGCCATCAGTGAGTCCTATGGAAGGGAAAAACTGTTTTTT | CAISESYGREKLFF
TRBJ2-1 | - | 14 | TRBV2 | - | TGTGCCAGCCTCGGGGGGCGCGGGAACAATGAGCAGTTCTTC | CASLGGRGNNEQFF
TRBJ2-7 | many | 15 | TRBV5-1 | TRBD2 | TGCGCCAGCAGCTTGGCCAGCGGGGTTTCCTACGAGCAGTACTTC | CASSLASGVSYEQYF
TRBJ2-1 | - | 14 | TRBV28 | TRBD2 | TGTGCCAGCACCTTAGCGGGAACCTACAATGAGCAGTTCTTC | CASTLAGTYNEQFF
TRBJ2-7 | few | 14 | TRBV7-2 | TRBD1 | TGTGCCAGCAGTCAAACAGGGGGGCCTTACGAGCAGTACTTC | CASSQTGGPYEQYF
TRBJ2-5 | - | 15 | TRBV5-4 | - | TGTGCCAGCAGCTTGGCGGGGGGCCTCCAAGAGACCCAGTACTTC | CASSLAGGLQETQYF
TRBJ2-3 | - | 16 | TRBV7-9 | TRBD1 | TGTGCCAGCAGCTTAGGGTGGGACAGACCCGCAGATACGCAGTATTTT | CASSLGWDRPADTQYF
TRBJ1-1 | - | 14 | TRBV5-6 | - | TGTGTCAGCAGCTTGGAGGTAGGAGGGACTGAAGCTTTCTTT | CVSSLEVGGTEAFF
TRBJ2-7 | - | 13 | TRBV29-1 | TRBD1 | TGCAGCGTTGCCCACGGGACAGCTTACGAGCAGTACTTC | CSVAHGTAYEQYF
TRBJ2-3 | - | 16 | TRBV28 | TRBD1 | TGTGCCAGCAGTCCCCTCGGGACAGGGAGCGCAGATACGCAGTATTTT | CASSPLGTGSADTQYF
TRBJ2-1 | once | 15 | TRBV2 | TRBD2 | TGTGCCAGCACCATGACTAGCGGGGCTAACAATGAGCAGTTCTTC | CASTMTSGANNEQFF
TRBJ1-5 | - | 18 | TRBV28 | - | TGTGCCAGCAGTTTGGGACACAAAAAAGGGTATAGCAATCAGCCCCAGCATTTT | CASSLGHKKGYSNQPQHF
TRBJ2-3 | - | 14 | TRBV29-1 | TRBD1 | TGCAGCGTTGAGGGACAGGGGGCTATAGATACGCAGTATTTT | CSVEGQGAIDTQYF
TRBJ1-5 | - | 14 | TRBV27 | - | TGTGCCAGCAGACCAGGACTGCTGAATCAGCCCCAGCATTTT | CASRPGLLNQPQHF
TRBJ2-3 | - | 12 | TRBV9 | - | TGTGCCAGCAGCCAGTACACAGATACGCAGTATTTT | CASSQYTDTQYF
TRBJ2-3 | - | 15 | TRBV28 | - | TGTGCCAGCAGTTACCCGGAGAAGAGCACAGATACGCAGTATTTT | CASSYPEKSTDTQYF
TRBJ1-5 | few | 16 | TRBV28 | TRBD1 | TGTGCCAGCAGCAGTGCAGGGGGCGGGGGCAATCAGCCCCAGCATTTT | CASSSAGGGGNQPQHF
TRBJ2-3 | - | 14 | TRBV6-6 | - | TGTGCCAGCAGTTACTCCGTGACTACTGATACGCAGTATTTT | CASSYSVTTDTQYF
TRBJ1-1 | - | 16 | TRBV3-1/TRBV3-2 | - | TGTGCCAGCAGCCAAGCGACAAACTGGGGTGACACTGAAGCTTTCTTT | CASSQATNWGDTEAFF
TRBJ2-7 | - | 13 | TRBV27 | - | TGTGCCAGCAGTGCCTTTAGGAGCTACGAGCAGTACTTC | CASSAFRSYEQYF
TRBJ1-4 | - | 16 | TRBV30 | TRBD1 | TGTGCCTGGGAACCGGGACAGAGAGTAATTAATGAAAAACTGTTTTTT | CAWEPGQRVINEKLFF
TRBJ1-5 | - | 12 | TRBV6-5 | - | TGTGCCAGCAGTCCTCATGGACAGCCCCAGCATTTT | CASSPHGQPQHF
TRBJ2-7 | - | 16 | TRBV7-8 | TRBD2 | TGTGCCAGCAGCCAAAGAGCCAAGCGGGGCGCTTACGAGCAGTACTTC | CASSQRAKRGAYEQYF
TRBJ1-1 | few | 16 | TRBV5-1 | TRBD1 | TGCGCCAGCAGCCTAGGACAGGGGGCTATGAACACTGAAGCTTTCTTT | CASSLGQGAMNTEAFF
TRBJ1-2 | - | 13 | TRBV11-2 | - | TGTGCCAGCAGTAGACAGCATAACTATGGCTACACCTTC | CASSRQHNYGYTF
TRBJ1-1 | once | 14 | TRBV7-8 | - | TGTGCCAGCAAGACAGGAGCAGTGAACACTGAAGCTTTCTTT | CASKTGAVNTEAFF
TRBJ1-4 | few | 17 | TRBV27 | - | TGTGCCAGCAGAACGTCCAGTCGTGCGGCAACTAATGAAAAACTGTTTTTT | CASRTSSRAATNEKLFF
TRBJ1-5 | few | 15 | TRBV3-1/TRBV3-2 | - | TGTGCCAGCAGCCAAGATGCGGCGGCAGGGAGGCCCCAGCATTTT | CASSQDAAAGRPQHF
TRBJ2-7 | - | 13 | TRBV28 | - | TGTGCCGCTAGGGGGCGGGGTAGGGATAAGCAGTACTTC | CAARGRGRDKQYF
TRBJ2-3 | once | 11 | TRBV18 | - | TGTGCCAGCCTCATGGCAGATACGCAGTATTTT | CASLMADTQYF
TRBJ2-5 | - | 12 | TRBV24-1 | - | TGTGCCACCAGTGATCGGGGAGAGACCCAGTACTTC | CATSDRGETQYF
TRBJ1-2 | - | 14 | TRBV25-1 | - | TGTGCCAGCAGTGAATACCGACAGAACTATGGCTACACCTTC | CASSEYRQNYGYTF
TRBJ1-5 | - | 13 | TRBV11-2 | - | TGTGCCAGCAGCTTAGGGCTTGATCAGCCCCAGCATTTT | CASSLGLDQPQHF
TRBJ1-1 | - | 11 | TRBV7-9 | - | TGTGCCAGCAGCTTAGTGGGTGAAGCTTTCTTT | CASSLVGEAFF
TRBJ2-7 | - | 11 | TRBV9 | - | TGTGCCAGCAGCGCAGGGGACGAGCAGTACTTC | CASSAGDEQYF
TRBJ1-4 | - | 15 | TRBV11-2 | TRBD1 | TGTGCCAGCAGCGGACGGGGGCAGGGGGATGAAAAACTGTTTTTT | CASSGRGQGDEKLFF
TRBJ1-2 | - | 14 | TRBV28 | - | TGTGCCAGTAATGGACTACAGGCTAACTATGGCTACACCTTC | CASNGLQANYGYTF
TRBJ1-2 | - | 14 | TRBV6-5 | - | TGTGCCACCATTCCCCATGAGAAGGCCTATGGCTACACCTTC | CATIPHEKAYGYTF
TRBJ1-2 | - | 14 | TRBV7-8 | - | TGTGCCAGCAGCTTACTTCGGGGAGGAGAGGGCTACACCTTC | CASSLLRGGEGYTF
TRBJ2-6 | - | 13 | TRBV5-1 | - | TGCGCCAGCAGTATGTCGGGTGCCAACGTCCTGACTTTC | CASSMSGANVLTF
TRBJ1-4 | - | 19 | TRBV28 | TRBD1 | TGTGCCAGCAGTTCCCCGGACAGGGCTATAATGTTGGGCGATGAAAAACTGTTTTTT | CASSSPDRAIMLGDEKLFF
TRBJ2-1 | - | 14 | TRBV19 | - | TGTGCCAGTAGTATAGCCCCCGACAGTTCTGAGCAGTTCTTC | CASSIAPDSSEQFF
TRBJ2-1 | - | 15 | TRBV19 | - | TGTGCCAGTAGCACGCAGGGGGGTATCTACAATGAGCAGTTCTTC | CASSTQGGIYNEQFF
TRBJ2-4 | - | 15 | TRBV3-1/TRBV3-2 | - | TGTGCCAGCAGCCAAGACACGGGGGACAAAAACATTCAGTACTTC | CASSQDTGDKNIQYF
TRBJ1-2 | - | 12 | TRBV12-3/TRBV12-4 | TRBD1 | TGTGCCAGCAGTCTCCGGGACAGGGGCTACACCTTC | CASSLRDRGYTF
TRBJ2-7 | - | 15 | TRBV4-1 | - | TGCGCCAGCAGCAATCGACAAATTACTGCCTACGAGCAGTACTTC | CASSNRQITAYEQYF
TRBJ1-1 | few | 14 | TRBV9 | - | TGTGCCAGCAGCGAGAGGGACCATGGGACTGAAGCTTTCTTT | CASSERDHGTEAFF
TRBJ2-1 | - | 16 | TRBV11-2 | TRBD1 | TGTGCCAGCAGCCAACTATTGGACAGGGGGCGGAATGAGCAGTTCTTC | CASSQLLDRGRNEQFF
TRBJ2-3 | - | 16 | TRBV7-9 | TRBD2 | TGTGCCAGCAGCCCCGTTGCGCGGGGGACCACAGATACGCAGTATTTT | CASSPVARGTTDTQYF
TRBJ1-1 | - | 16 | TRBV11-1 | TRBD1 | TGTGCCAGCAGCTTCGACTTACAGGGGGTAGGGACTGAAGCTTTCTTT | CASSFDLQGVGTEAFF
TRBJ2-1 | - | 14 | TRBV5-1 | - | TGCGCCAGCAGCTTGGGACAAATCTACAATGAGCAGTTCTTC | CASSLGQIYNEQFF
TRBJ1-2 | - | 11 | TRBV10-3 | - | TGTGCCATCAGTGATGTGGGGGGCTACACCTTC | CAISDVGGYTF
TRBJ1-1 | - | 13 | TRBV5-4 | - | TGTGCCAGCAGCTTGGCCGGGGGTAATGAAGCTTTCTTT | CASSLAGGNEAFF